This T cell receptor beta chain originates from a study of blood T cell repertoires in COVID-19. In the study overall: Acute-phase and convalescent COVID-19 samples originated in the United States, Italy and Spain. PBMCs, B-cell-depleted T cells, or T cells provided the cDNA or gDNA that made up the material.

Sequencing used immunoSEQ multiplex PCR; TCRdb keeps in-frame clones, though not all of them. The table shows roughly 200,000 clones, with approximately 86% occurring only once. The germline gives CDR1 KGHDR, CDR2 SFDVKD. V gave up 9 bases and J gave up 4 bases, with 15 bases separating them. The CDR3 length is 15 residues. The cohort comprised adults aged 18 to 89 years residing in about two dozen US areas. Self-reported history from a screening survey and questionnaire set each donor's cohort. The receptor comes from a woman between 40 and 55 years old in a cohort exposed to, infected with or recovered from COVID-19 (not recorded which). The rearrangement links TRBV24-1 to TRBJ2-6, with a tentative D call TRBD2 (6 bases). Sequenced material: PBMCs or T cells enriched from blood (not recorded which). In DNA form, the CDR3 reads TGTGCCACCTCCCCGGGGGTATTCGGGGCCAACGTCCTGACTTTC. It yields the protein CATSPGVFGANVLTF.